Below, 28 T cell receptor beta chains from the same sample are listed, as sequenced in a study of T cells in Graves' hyperthyroidism and ophthalmopathy. What was amplified from RNA transcripts were TCR beta CDR3 regions. The TCR CDR3 first-round RT-PCR relied on the HTBI primer set. TCRdb itself ran the multiplex PCR reads through MiXCR, one entry per CDR3 protein. The sample carries 300,000 to 450,000 distinct CDR3 sequences, 20% to 30% recorded once. Sequencing used blood. The receptors stem from a man aged 50 to 59 with Graves' hyperthyroidism.

In its sample, this clonotype was seen a few times. The chain employs TRBV20-1 and TRBJ2-7; the match to TRBD1 covers 8 bases. The CDR3 sequence is 11 residues long. Trimming removed 5 bases from V and 7 bases from J; junction bases left unmatched: 4. Per germline, CDR1 DFQATT and CDR2 SNEGSKA (reference sequence). The CDR3 loop reads CSAGDRREQYF. The CDR3 DNA reads as TGCAGTGCTGGGGACAGGCGTGAGCAGTACTTC.

This clonotype was picked up a small number of times. This chain joins TRBV6-2 or TRBV6-3 and TRBJ2-7; D call uncertain. Germline V gene data show CDR1 as MNHEY and CDR2 as SVGEGT. The CDR3 totals 12 residues. The V gene lost 7 bases and the J gene lost 2 bases, with 9 bases spanning the gap. The CDR3 nucleotides are TGTGCCAGCAAAGCAGGTCCCTACGAGCAGTACTTC. Translated: CASKAGPYEQYF.

The rearrangement uses TRBV19 and TRBJ1-1; no clear D. The CDR3 contains 13 residues. Germline CDR1 and CDR2: LNHDA and SQIVND (reference sequence). Between the trimmed V and J ends, which lost 5 bases and 5 bases, there was a span of 12 bases. CDR3 DNA: TGTGCCAGTAGTGGCCCCGAAGAGACTGAAGCTTTCTTT. Translation: CASSGPEETEAFF. Together with reference TRBV19 and TRBJ1-1, the CDR3 gives the full variable domain: DGGITQSPKYLFRKEGQNVTLSCEQNLNHDAMYWYRQDPGQGLRLIYYSQIVNDFQKGDIAEGYSVSREKKESFPLTVTSAQKNPTAFYLCASSGPEETEAFFGQGTRLTVV.

The rearrangement joins TRBV10-3 to TRBJ2-1, with D unclear. There are 12 residues in the CDR3. V lost 4 bases, J lost 5 bases, and 6 bases lay in between. The germline CDR1 and CDR2 sequences are ENHRY and SYGVKD. The CDR3, as DNA: TGTGCCATCAGTGCCGAAAACAATGAGCAGTTCTTC. Amino acid sequence: CAISAENNEQFF.

The J gene is TRBJ2-6, the V gene TRBV16; D uncertain. Germline CDR1 KGHSY, CDR2 FQNENV. V was cut by 2 bases and J by 0 bases, with 11 bases left in between. This CDR3 region has 17 residues. In nucleotides, the CDR3 is TGTGCCAGCAGCCAAATTGCAGGCAGCTCTGGGGCCAACGTCCTGACTTTC. It yields the protein CASSQIAGSSGANVLTF.

This rearrangement joins TRBV4-2 to TRBJ2-3; D uncertain. Germline V gene data show CDR1 as LGHNA and CDR2 as YNFKEQ. This CDR3 is 15 amino acids long. V was shortened by 0 bases and J by 5 bases, with 12 bases between the two germline ends. The CDR3 bases are TGTGCCAGCAGCCAAGATCTGAACCCCGAAGATACGCAGTATTTT. Its translation: CASSQDLNPEDTQYF.

The chain carries TRBV29-1 and TRBJ2-3; unclear D gene. The CDR3 has 13 amino acids. Trimming pared 4 bases from V and 1 base from J, leaving 9 bases between. Germline V gene sequence: CDR1 SQVTM, CDR2 ANQGSEA. The CDR3 nucleotides read TGCAGCGTTGCTCTTTTGGGCACAGATACGCAGTATTTT. It yields the protein CSVALLGTDTQYF.

This clonotype was found a few times. This chain links TRBV20-1 with TRBJ1-1; D unclear. This CDR3 is built from 12 residues. Per germline, CDR1 DFQATT and CDR2 SNEGSKA (reference sequence). Trimming took off 3 bases at V and 2 bases at J, with 7 bases between the two ends. CDR3 sequence reads: CSASDGNTEAFF. The CDR3 DNA follows: TGCAGTGCTAGTGATGGAAACACTGAAGCTTTCTTT.

J is TRBJ1-3 and V is TRBV6-2 or TRBV6-3; 9 nucleotides align to TRBD1. The CDR3 loop spans 15 amino acids. Germline V CDR1 and CDR2: MNHEY, SVGEGT. V gave up 6 bases and J gave up 7 bases; unmatched junction bases: 10. In DNA, the CDR3 is TGTGCCAGCAGAGATGGGCCCGGGACAGGGAACACCATATATTTT. Its protein is CASRDGPGTGNTIYF.

The rearrangement links TRBV5-1 to TRBJ2-1, with 9 bases that match TRBD1. Germline V lookup: CDR1 SGHRS, CDR2 YFSETQ. The CDR3 totals 13 residues. J gave up 7 bases and V 5 bases, and 4 bases lay outside the gene matches. The CDR3 region has the DNA TGCGCCAGCAGACAGGGGGCAGAAAATGAGCAGTTCTTC. Translated: CASRQGAENEQFF.

This clonotype was counted only a few times. The J gene is TRBJ2-7, the V gene TRBV6-1, with 10 bases identical to TRBD1. V lost 6 bases, J lost 3 bases, and 8 bases stayed unmatched. Germline loops: CDR1 MNHNS, CDR2 SASEGT. The CDR3 length is 15 residues. The DNA of the CDR3 is TGTGCCAGCAGCACCCCCGGGACAGGGGACTACGAGCAGTACTTC. It yields the protein CASSTPGTGDYEQYF.

The chain employs TRBV19 and TRBJ2-4; D is uncertain. The germline V gene encodes CDR1 LNHDA and CDR2 SQIVND (reference sequence). The V gene lost 5 bases and the J gene lost 8 bases, with 16 bases spanning the gap. The CDR3 is 14 residues long. CDR3 amino acids: CASSWRDGSDIQYF. CDR3 coding DNA: TGTGCCAGTAGTTGGCGAGACGGTTCCGACATTCAGTACTTC.

The chain links TRBV27 to TRBJ1-1; D is uncertain. CDR3 size: 15 residues. Trimming removed 2 bases from V and 0 bases from J, with 10 bases in between. CDR1 and CDR2 (germline): MNHEY, SMNVEV (reference sequence). The CDR3 sequence: CASSLNPVMNTEAFF. The CDR3 nucleotides are TGTGCCAGCAGTTTAAACCCAGTCATGAACACTGAAGCTTTCTTT.

Ten or more counts support this clonotype. The CDR3 sequence: CASSLAQGPHTDTQYF. CDR3 in DNA: TGTGCCAGCAGTTTGGCTCAGGGTCCCCACACAGATACGCAGTATTTT. The chain recombines TRBV28 with TRBJ2-3; maybe TRBD1 (5 bases). Trimming removed 3 bases at V and 2 bases at J, with 15 bases between. CDR1 is MDHEN, CDR2 SYDVKM, per germline. CDR3 length equals 16 residues.

There are a few counts of this clonotype. The rearrangement uses TRBV18 and TRBJ2-1; TRBD1 matches 8 bases. J gave up 5 bases and V 3 bases, and 12 bases lay outside the gene matches. This CDR3 comprises 17 residues. The germline V gene has CDR1 KGHSH and CDR2 LQKENI. The chain's CDR3 is CASSPSLSGTGNNEQFF. CDR3 bases: TGTGCCAGCTCACCCTCCCTGTCCGGGACAGGTAACAATGAGCAGTTCTTC.

J is TRBJ2-5 and V is TRBV7-8, with D perhaps matching TRBD2 (6 bases). In germline, CDR1 is SGHVS, CDR2 FQNEAQ. Trimming stripped 6 bases from V and 2 bases from J, with 16 bases between. The CDR3 sequence is 15 residues long. Written as DNA, the CDR3 is TGTGCCAGCAGTCACGACGGACTAACTCAAGAGACCCAGTACTTC. Protein: CASSHDGLTQETQYF.

This clonotype showed up many times. CDR3 sequence reads: CASRWADSGGYNEQFF. CDR3 nucleotides: TGTGCCAGCAGGTGGGCGGATAGCGGGGGCTACAATGAGCAGTTCTTC. The gene calls are TRBV2 and TRBJ2-1; 9 positions match TRBD2. CDR1 SNHLY and CDR2 FYNNEI come from the germline V gene. The CDR3 is made up of 16 amino acids. The ends lost 6 bases at V and 3 bases at J; junction bases unmatched: 9.

This clonotype was seen a few times. This chain links TRBV7-9 with TRBJ2-7; 7 nucleotides line up with TRBD2. The CDR3 is 16 residues long. J was trimmed by 3 bases and V by 5 bases; bases with no gene match: 13. Germline CDR1 reads SEHNR; CDR2 reads FQNEAQ (reference sequence). CDR3 bases: TGTGCCAGCAGCCAGATTGGCGGGAGAGCGGGCTACGAGCAGTACTTC. This encodes CASSQIGGRAGYEQYF.

A word on this clonotype: One end of the junction varies from germline; a read error may be responsible. This chain joins TRBV2 and TRBJ1-6; 7 positions match TRBD1. This CDR3 is built from 15 residues. Per germline, CDR1 SNHLY and CDR2 FYNNEI. The CDR3 nucleotides are TGTGCCGGCAGTGACACAAATACAGGGGATTCACCCCTCCACTTT. Translation: CAGSDTNTGDSPLHF.

This chain links TRBV20-1 with TRBJ1-4; D perhaps matches TRBD1 (5 bases). The germline gives CDR1 DFQATT, CDR2 SNEGSKA (reference sequence). The CDR3 has 12 residues. The DNA of the CDR3 is TGCGGGGTAGACGGACATAATGAAAAACTGTTTTTT. Its translation: CGVDGHNEKLFF.

This clonotype was recorded at least ten times. This chain links TRBV6-2 or TRBV6-3 with TRBJ2-5; either TRBD1 or TRBD2 may fit D (5 bases each). CDR3 length: 16 amino acids. Trimming took off 2 bases at V and 2 bases at J, with 15 bases between the two ends. Per germline, CDR1 MNHEY and CDR2 SVGEGT. The CDR3 loop is CASSYPIGGQQETQYF. The CDR3 DNA sequence: TGTGCCAGCAGTTACCCTATCGGAGGACAACAAGAGACCCAGTACTTC.

The chain employs TRBV6-2 or TRBV6-3 and TRBJ1-5; TRBD1 matches at 9 bases. Trimming took 5 bases from V and 5 from J; bases not matched to a gene: 1. Per the germline V gene, CDR1 is MNHEY and CDR2 is SVGEGT. CDR3 length: 13 residues. CDR3 sequence: CASSDRGYQPQHF. The CDR3 nucleotides read TGTGCCAGCAGTGACAGGGGGTATCAGCCCCAGCATTTT.

This clonotype was detected ten times or more. In nucleotides, the CDR3 is TGTGCCAGCAGGGCTTCTAGCGGGAGGGGGAATGAGCAGTTCTTC. This translates into CASRASSGRGNEQFF. The gene calls are TRBV12-3 or TRBV12-4 and TRBJ2-1, with 12 bases fitting TRBD2. V lost 6 bases to trimming and J lost 7 bases; unmatched junction nucleotides: 7. This CDR3 is 15 amino acids long.

In its sample, this clonotype was seen a few times. The chain recombines TRBV7-9 with TRBJ2-1, with D hard to call. Germline V CDR1 and CDR2: SEHNR, FQNEAQ (reference sequence). This CDR3 has 14 residues. V was clipped by 1 base and J by 13 bases, with 17 bases between them. The CDR3 DNA is TGTGCCAGCAGCTTAGTCCTGACGCCGAGACTCCAGTTCTTC. Its translation is CASSLVLTPRLQFF.

The chain combines TRBV5-5 with TRBJ1-4; a possible D gene is TRBD1 (6 bases). V was trimmed by 4 bases and J by 0 bases, leaving 13 bases between them. In germline, CDR1 is SGHKS, CDR2 YYEKEE (reference sequence). The CDR3 covers 16 residues. CDR3 sequence (DNA): TGTGCCAGCAGCCTCCGCGGACAGACAACTAATGAAAAACTGTTTTTT. Its protein is CASSLRGQTTNEKLFF.

This clonotype showed up just a few times. The V call is TRBV19, the J call TRBJ2-5; 15 bases fit TRBD2. The germline V gene has CDR1 LNHDA and CDR2 SQIVND (reference sequence). With 0 bases clipped from V and 0 bases from J, the junction kept 5 bases outside the gene matches. The CDR3 has 19 residues. The CDR3 region is CASSIDGTSGRPYQETQYF. The CDR3 bases are TGTGCCAGTAGTATAGATGGGACTAGCGGGAGGCCCTACCAAGAGACCCAGTACTTC.

The chain is built from TRBV6-1 and TRBJ1-5; D uncertain. The CDR3 sequence is 15 residues long. V was pared by 10 bases and J by 3 bases, with 19 bases between. The germline V gene encodes CDR1 MNHNS and CDR2 SASEGT. The CDR3 bases are TGTGCCACATATATCTATGACGGCTACAATCAGCCCCAGCATTTT. The encoded protein is CATYIYDGYNQPQHF.

This sequence joins TRBV20-1 and TRBJ1-5, with 8 bases that match TRBD1. Germline loops: CDR1 DFQATT, CDR2 SNEGSKA (reference sequence). Trimming took 3 bases from V and 2 from J; bases not matched to a gene: 9. CDR3 size: 16 residues. The CDR3 sequence is CSASRRTGTGNQPQHF. The DNA for the CDR3 is TGCAGTGCTAGCCGCCGGACAGGGACCGGCAATCAGCCCCAGCATTTT.